Listed here are 24 T cell receptor beta chains from one sample, sequenced in a study of human T cells and chemical hapten exposure. TCRdb fed the RACE reads into MiXCR, producing one record per CDR3 protein. The profile shows about 140,000 distinct CDR3 sequences, approximately 12% of them singletons. Indicated time point: patch test 2, 6 weeks after DPC sensitization. Treatment reported: therapeutic diphenylcyclopropenone sensitization with weekly scalp DPC. The source material was whole blood, sampled in connection with sensitization to the hapten diphenylcyclopropenone (DPC). The origin of the receptors is a woman between 50 and 59 years old with alopecia areata. Some clones in this sample may be carry-over from other donors' samples.

This clonotype was counted at least ten times. The chain combines TRBV21-1 with TRBJ2-2. TRBV21-1 is a pseudogene segment. CDR3 size: 17 residues. CDR3 loop: CASSRKAGALHTGELFF. CDR3 bases: TGTGCCAGCAGCAGGAAGGCAGGAGCACTTCACACCGGGGAGCTGTTTTTT.

This chain links TRBV10-3 with TRBJ1-1; D gene uncertain. Germline CDR1 ENHRY, CDR2 SYGVKD. This CDR3 has 13 amino acids. Trimming left V 4 bases short and J 3 bases short, with 9 bases between. The chain's CDR3 is CAISAEGYTEAFF. The CDR3 bases are TGTGCCATCAGTGCGGAGGGTTACACTGAAGCTTTCTTT.

The chain links TRBV12-3 or TRBV12-4 to TRBJ1-1, with 7 bases fitting TRBD1. The CDR3 covers 15 residues. The V and J ends lost 3 bases and 6 bases, in that order; junction bases with no gene match: 10. Here the CDR3 reads CASSLQGVINSEAFF. The CDR3 bases are TGTGCCAGCAGTTTGCAGGGGGTTATTAACTCTGAAGCTTTCTTT.

The V call is TRBV25-1, the J call TRBJ2-2; 8 bases align to TRBD1. Trimming took 4 bases from V and 1 from J; bases not matched to a gene: 5. Germline-derived CDR1 and CDR2 are MGHDK and SYGVNS. CDR3 length: 16 amino acids. CDR3 DNA: TGTGCCAGCAGTGGACGGACAGGGTTGAACACCGGGGAGCTGTTTTTT. Translation gives CASSGRTGLNTGELFF.

The chain couples TRBV2 to TRBJ2-6; D remains unclear. Germline V gene lookup returns CDR1 SNHLY and CDR2 FYNNEI. Trimming cost V 6 bases and J 3 bases, with 6 bases left between them. CDR3 size: 13 residues. CDR3 nucleotide sequence: TGTGCCAGCAGAGACGGTGGGGCCAACGTCCTGACTTTC. Protein: CASRDGGANVLTF.

This clonotype was recorded many times. The rearrangement links TRBV29-1 to TRBJ2-7; D tentatively reads TRBD1 or TRBD2 (5 bases each). Trimming removed 7 bases at V and 4 bases at J, with 14 bases between. The CDR3 has 12 residues. Germline loops: CDR1 SQVTM, CDR2 ANQGSEA. This CDR3 reads CSAKAGTYEQYF. The DNA for the CDR3 is TGCAGCGCCAAGGCCGGGACGTACGAGCAGTACTTC.

J is TRBJ2-1 and V is TRBV7-2; 9 nucleotides line up with TRBD1. The V gene end was trimmed by 5 bases and the J gene end by 3 bases; junction bases not matched to a gene: 11. The CDR3 consists of 17 residues. Germline CDR1 reads SGHTA; CDR2 reads FQGNSA. The CDR3 DNA reads TGTGCCAGCAGCAAAAGGCAGGGACAGGGCATCTACAATGAGCAGTTCTTC. It yields the protein CASSKRQGQGIYNEQFF.

The rearrangement links TRBV18 to TRBJ1-5; D ambiguous. Trimming stripped 6 bases from V and 5 bases from J, with 11 bases between. The CDR3 has 13 amino acids. Germline V CDR1 and CDR2: KGHSH, LQKENI. The CDR3 DNA sequence: TGTGCCAGCTCGTTGGGTCAGGATCAGCCCCAGCATTTT. Translating it yields CASSLGQDQPQHF.

In its sample, this clonotype was seen many times. The CDR3, as DNA: TGTGCCAGCAGTTTCAGCGGGGGATCCTACGAGCAGTACTTC. This sequence encodes CASSFSGGSYEQYF. The chain recombines TRBV28 with TRBJ2-7; 8 positions agree with TRBD2. The germline V gene has CDR1 MDHEN and CDR2 SYDVKM. CDR3 size: 14 residues. Trimming cost V 3 bases and J 1 base; bases outside gene matches: 2.

This clonotype was counted at least ten times. The V call is TRBV4-2, the J call TRBJ2-1; D is undetermined. The germline V gene encodes CDR1 LGHNA and CDR2 YNFKEQ. This CDR3 comprises 16 residues. The V gene lost 4 bases and the J gene lost 0 bases, with 13 bases spanning the gap. The CDR3 DNA reads TGTGCCAGCAGCCGATCGATCCTGAGCTCCTACAATGAGCAGTTCTTC. Translating gives CASSRSILSSYNEQFF.

This rearrangement joins TRBV20-1 to TRBJ2-3; the match to TRBD1 covers 10 bases. The V gene's germline CDR1 is DFQATT and CDR2 SNEGSKA (reference sequence). J lost 2 bases, V lost 1 base, and 6 bases had no gene match. The CDR3 spans 16 residues. The CDR3 is CSARALGQGDTDTQYF. The CDR3 nucleotides read TGCAGTGCTAGAGCTCTCGGACAGGGGGACACAGATACGCAGTATTTT.

The rearrangement uses TRBV7-9 and TRBJ2-1, with 9 nucleotides matching TRBD1. The CDR3 covers 14 residues. Trimming at V came to 5 bases and at J to 8 bases, leaving 7 bases not matched to a gene. CDR1 is SEHNR, CDR2 FQNEAQ, per germline (reference sequence). CDR3 residues: CASSPWDRADEQFF. The CDR3 DNA sequence: TGTGCCAGCAGCCCCTGGGACAGGGCGGATGAGCAGTTCTTC.

This clonotype was found many times. The chain uses TRBV6-1 and TRBJ1-3, with no clear D. The CDR3 loop spans 12 amino acids. Germline values: CDR1 MNHNS, CDR2 SASEGT. V lost 7 bases to trimming and J lost 0 bases, with 4 bases between them. CDR3 in DNA: TGTGCCAGCAAGTACTCTGGAAACACCATATATTTT. Translated: CASKYSGNTIYF.

This clonotype was seen a few times. This rearrangement joins TRBV7-2 to TRBJ2-7; TRBD2 aligns across 10 bases. This CDR3 has 15 residues. The V gene's germline CDR1 is SGHTA and CDR2 FQGNSA. V dropped 5 bases and J dropped 0; count of bases not matched to a gene: 4. CDR3 residues: CASSQGLAVSYEQYF. CDR3 DNA: TGTGCCAGCAGCCAAGGACTAGCGGTCTCCTACGAGCAGTACTTC.

This clonotype was observed a handful of times. This chain joins TRBV27 and TRBJ2-2; TRBD2 aligns across 10 bases. V dropped 2 bases and J dropped 7; count of bases not matched to a gene: 4. Germline values: CDR1 MNHEY, CDR2 SMNVEV (reference sequence). The CDR3 totals 15 residues. The DNA for the CDR3 is TGTGCCAGCAGTTTAAGCGGGAGGGAAGGCGGGGAGCTGTTTTTT. As protein: CASSLSGREGGELFF.

V usage is TRBV12-3 or TRBV12-4 and J usage is TRBJ2-1, with 13 bases aligning to TRBD2. CDR3 length: 15 amino acids. Trimming cost V 8 bases and J 8 bases; bases outside gene matches: 9. The CDR3 sequence: CASGPGLAGAYEQFF. CDR3 nucleotide sequence: TGTGCCAGCGGTCCCGGACTAGCGGGAGCATATGAGCAGTTCTTC.

The chain joins TRBV28 to TRBJ2-7; D is perhaps TRBD1 (8 bases). CDR3 size: 14 residues. Germline CDR1 is MDHEN and CDR2 is SYDVKM. Trimming cost V 5 bases and J 0 bases, with 11 bases left between them. This CDR3 reads CASSHRGGSYEQYF. In DNA, the CDR3 is TGTGCCAGCAGTCACAGGGGGGGCTCCTACGAGCAGTACTTC. The variable domain in full, completed from reference TRBV28 and TRBJ2-7, reads DVKVTQSSRYLVKRTGEKVFLECVQDMDHENMFWYRQDPGLGLRLIYFSYDVKMKEKGDIPEGYSVSREKKERFSLILESASTNQTSMYLCASSHRGGSYEQYFGPGTRLTVT.

About this clonotype itself: One base away lies a much larger clone, so this may be a sequencing read error. The V gene is TRBV6-2 or TRBV6-3, the J gene TRBJ2-5; 8 nucleotides agree with TRBD2. The CDR3 is 15 residues long. Per germline, CDR1 MNHEY and CDR2 SVGEGT. V was pared by 9 bases and J by 4 bases, with 13 bases of the junction left unmatched. The CDR3 sequence is CARSLVGSGIETQYF. In DNA form, the CDR3 reads TGTGCCAGAAGCCTCGTTGGTAGCGGGATAGAGACCCAGTACTTC.

This sequence joins TRBV6-6 and TRBJ2-3; D is unclear. The CDR3 runs to 11 residues. Trimming stripped 10 bases from V and 5 bases from J, with 10 bases between. Germline CDR1 reads MNHNY; CDR2 reads SVGAGI (reference sequence). CDR3: CATLSRDTQYF. The CDR3 nucleotides read TGTGCCACCCTAAGCCGAGATACGCAGTATTTT.

This clonotype appeared many times. This chain connects TRBV19 to TRBJ2-2; D is unresolved. The germline V gene encodes CDR1 LNHDA and CDR2 SQIVND (reference sequence). The CDR3 has 13 residues. V dropped 9 bases and J dropped 7 bases, with 15 bases sitting between them. CDR3 nucleotide sequence: TGTGCCAGCCAAACCCAACTATACGGGGAGCTGTTTTTT. Residues: CASQTQLYGELFF.

This clonotype has a handful of counts. This chain joins TRBV19 and TRBJ1-1; no definite D call. Germline-derived CDR1 and CDR2 are LNHDA and SQIVND (reference sequence). The germline V and J ends were trimmed by 7 bases and 2 bases, with 17 bases remaining between them. The CDR3 extends over 15 amino acids. The CDR3 loop reads CASTPWRQTNTEAFF. CDR3 bases: TGTGCCAGTACCCCCTGGAGGCAGACAAACACTGAAGCTTTCTTT.

This clonotype has just a few counts. The rearrangement links TRBV7-9 to TRBJ2-1; D possibly corresponds to TRBD2 (6 bases). Per the germline V gene, CDR1 is SEHNR and CDR2 is FQNEAQ (reference sequence). Deletions cut 5 bases from V and 4 bases from J, with 15 bases between. CDR3 size: 15 residues. The CDR3 nucleotides are TGTGCCAGCAGCCCCCGGGACTTCCTATACAATGAGCAGTTCTTC. Protein sequence: CASSPRDFLYNEQFF.

This clonotype was detected only a few times. V and J are TRBV2 and TRBJ2-6; the match to TRBD2 covers 7 bases. Looked up from germline, CDR1 is SNHLY and CDR2 is FYNNEI. The CDR3 is 16 residues long. V was pared by 7 bases and J by 0 bases, with 6 bases of the junction left unmatched. The CDR3: CASTPREPSGANVLTF. CDR3 sequence (DNA): TGTGCCAGCACCCCGCGGGAGCCCTCTGGGGCCAACGTCCTGACTTTC.

This clonotype was seen more than once but under ten times. This rearrangement joins TRBV29-1 to TRBJ2-7, with D possibly being TRBD2 (6 bases). The V gene lost 6 bases and the J gene lost 4 bases, with 13 bases spanning the gap. CDR1 and CDR2 from the germline V gene are SQVTM and ANQGSEA. The CDR3 has 12 residues. The CDR3 DNA follows: TGCAGCGTCACACTCGGAGGGTACGAGCAGTACTTC. This encodes CSVTLGGYEQYF.